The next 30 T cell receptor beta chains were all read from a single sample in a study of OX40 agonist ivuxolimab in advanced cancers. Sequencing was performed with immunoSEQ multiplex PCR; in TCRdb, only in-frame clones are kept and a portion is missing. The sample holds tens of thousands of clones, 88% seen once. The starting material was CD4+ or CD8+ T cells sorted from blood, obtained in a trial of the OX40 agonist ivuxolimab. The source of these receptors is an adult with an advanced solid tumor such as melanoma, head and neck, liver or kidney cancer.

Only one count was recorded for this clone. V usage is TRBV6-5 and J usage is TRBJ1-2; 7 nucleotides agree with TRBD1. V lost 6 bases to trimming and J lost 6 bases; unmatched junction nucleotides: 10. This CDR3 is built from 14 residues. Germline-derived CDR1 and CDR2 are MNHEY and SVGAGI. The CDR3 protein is CASRQTGRIDGYTF. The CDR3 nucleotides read TGTGCCAGCAGACAGACAGGGCGTATTGATGGCTACACCTTC.

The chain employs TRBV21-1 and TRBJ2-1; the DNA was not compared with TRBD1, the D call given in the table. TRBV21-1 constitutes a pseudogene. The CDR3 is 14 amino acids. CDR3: CASSRTGGYNEQFF. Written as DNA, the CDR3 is TGTGCCAGCAGCCGTACAGGGGGCTACAATGAGCAGTTCTTC.

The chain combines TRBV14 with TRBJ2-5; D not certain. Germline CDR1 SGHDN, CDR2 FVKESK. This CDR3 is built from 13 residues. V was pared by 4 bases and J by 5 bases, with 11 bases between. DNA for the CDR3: TGTGCCAGCAGCCCTGGGCCGAGGGAGACCCAGTACTTC. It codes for CASSPGPRETQYF. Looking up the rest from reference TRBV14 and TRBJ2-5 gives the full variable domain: EAGVTQFPSHSVIEKGQTVTLRCDPISGHDNLYWYRRVMGKEIKFLLHFVKESKQDESGMPNNRFLAERTGGTYSTLKVQPAELEDSGVYFCASSPGPRETQYFGPGTRLLVL.

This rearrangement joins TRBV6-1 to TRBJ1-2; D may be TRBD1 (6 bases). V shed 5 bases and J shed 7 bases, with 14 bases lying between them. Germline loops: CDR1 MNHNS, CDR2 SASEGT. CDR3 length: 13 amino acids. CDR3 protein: CASSLQGEFGYTF. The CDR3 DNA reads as TGTGCCAGCAGTCTACAGGGAGAGTTTGGCTACACCTTC.

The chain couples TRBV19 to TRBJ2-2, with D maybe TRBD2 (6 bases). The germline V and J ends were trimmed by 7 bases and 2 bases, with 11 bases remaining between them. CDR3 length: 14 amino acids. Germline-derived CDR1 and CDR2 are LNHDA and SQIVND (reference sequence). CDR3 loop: CASTLTRNTGELFF. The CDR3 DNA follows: TGTGCCAGTACCCTGACTAGAAACACCGGGGAGCTGTTTTTT.

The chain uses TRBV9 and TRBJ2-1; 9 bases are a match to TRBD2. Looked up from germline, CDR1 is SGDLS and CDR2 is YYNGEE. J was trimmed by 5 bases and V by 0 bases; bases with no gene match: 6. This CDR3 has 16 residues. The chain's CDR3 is CASSVVGLAGNNEQFF. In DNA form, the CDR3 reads TGTGCCAGCAGCGTAGTTGGGCTAGCGGGGAACAATGAGCAGTTCTTC.

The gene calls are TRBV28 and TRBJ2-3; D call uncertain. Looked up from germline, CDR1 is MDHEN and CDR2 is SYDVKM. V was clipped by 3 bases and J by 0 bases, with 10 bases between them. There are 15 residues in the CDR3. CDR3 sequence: CASSFPETSTDTQYF. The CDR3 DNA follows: TGTGCCAGCAGTTTCCCTGAAACTAGCACAGATACGCAGTATTTT.

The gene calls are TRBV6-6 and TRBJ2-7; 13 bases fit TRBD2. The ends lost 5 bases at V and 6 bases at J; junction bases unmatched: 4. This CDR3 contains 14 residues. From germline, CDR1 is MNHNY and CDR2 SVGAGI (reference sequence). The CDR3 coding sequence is TGTGCCAGCAGTCGGACTAGCGGGAGAGGCGAGCAGTACTTC. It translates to CASSRTSGRGEQYF.

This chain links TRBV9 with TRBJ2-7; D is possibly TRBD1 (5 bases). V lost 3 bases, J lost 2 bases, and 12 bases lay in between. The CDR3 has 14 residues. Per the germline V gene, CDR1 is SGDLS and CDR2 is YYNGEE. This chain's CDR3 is CASSGRQTPYEQYF. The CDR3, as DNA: TGTGCCAGCAGCGGACGACAGACCCCCTACGAGCAGTACTTC.

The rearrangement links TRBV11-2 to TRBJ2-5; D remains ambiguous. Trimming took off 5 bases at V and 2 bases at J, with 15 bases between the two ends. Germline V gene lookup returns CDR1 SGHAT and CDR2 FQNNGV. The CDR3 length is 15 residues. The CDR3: CASSPPVRVQETQYF. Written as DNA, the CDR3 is TGTGCCAGCAGCCCCCCCGTAAGGGTTCAAGAGACCCAGTACTTC.

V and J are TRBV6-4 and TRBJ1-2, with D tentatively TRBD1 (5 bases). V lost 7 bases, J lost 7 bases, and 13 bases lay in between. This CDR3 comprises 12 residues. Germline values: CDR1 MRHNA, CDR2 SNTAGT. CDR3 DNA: TGTGCCAGCAATCGGGGGGGGTCTGGCTACACCTTC. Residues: CASNRGGSGYTF.

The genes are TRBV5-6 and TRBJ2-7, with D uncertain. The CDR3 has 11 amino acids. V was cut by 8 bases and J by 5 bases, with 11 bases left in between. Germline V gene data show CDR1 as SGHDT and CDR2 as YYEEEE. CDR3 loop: CASRKYNEQYF. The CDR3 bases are TGTGCCAGTCGAAAATATAACGAGCAGTACTTC.

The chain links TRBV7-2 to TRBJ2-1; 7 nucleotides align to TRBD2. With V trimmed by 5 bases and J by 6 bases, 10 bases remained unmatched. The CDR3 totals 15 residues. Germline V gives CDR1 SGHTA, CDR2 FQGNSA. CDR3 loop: CASSAPPREVNEQFF. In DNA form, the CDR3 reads TGTGCCAGCAGCGCCCCGCCCCGGGAGGTCAATGAGCAGTTCTTC. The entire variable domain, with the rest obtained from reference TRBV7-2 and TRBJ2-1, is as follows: GAGVSQSPSNKVTEKGKDVELRCDPISGHTALYWYRQSLGQGLEFLIYFQGNSAPDKSGLPSDRFSAERTGGSVSTLTIQRTQQEDSAVYLCASSAPPREVNEQFFGPGTRLTVL.

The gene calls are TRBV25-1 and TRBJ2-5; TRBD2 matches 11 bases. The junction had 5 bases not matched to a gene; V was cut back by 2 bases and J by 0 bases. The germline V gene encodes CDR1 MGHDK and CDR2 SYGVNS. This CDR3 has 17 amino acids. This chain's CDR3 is CASSETSGRVDQETQYF. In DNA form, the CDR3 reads TGTGCCAGCAGTGAAACTAGCGGGAGAGTTGACCAAGAGACCCAGTACTTC. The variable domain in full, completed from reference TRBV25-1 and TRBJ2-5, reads EADIYQTPRYLVIGTGKKITLECSQTMGHDKMYWYQQDPGMELHLIHYSYGVNSTEKGDLSSESTVSRIRTEHFPLTLESARPSHTSQYLCASSETSGRVDQETQYFGPGTRLLVL.

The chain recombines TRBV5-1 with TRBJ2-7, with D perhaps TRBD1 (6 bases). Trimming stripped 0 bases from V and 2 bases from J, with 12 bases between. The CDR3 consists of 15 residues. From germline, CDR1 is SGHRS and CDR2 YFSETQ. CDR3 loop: CASSLEAGDTYEQYF. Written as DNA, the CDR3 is TGCGCCAGCAGCTTGGAGGCAGGGGATACCTACGAGCAGTACTTC.

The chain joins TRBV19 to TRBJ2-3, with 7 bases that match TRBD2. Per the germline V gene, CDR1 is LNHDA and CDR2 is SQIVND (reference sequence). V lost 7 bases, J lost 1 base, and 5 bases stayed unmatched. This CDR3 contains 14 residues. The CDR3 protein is CASTIGLGTDTQYF. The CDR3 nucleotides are TGTGCCAGTACCATAGGACTAGGCACAGATACGCAGTATTTT.

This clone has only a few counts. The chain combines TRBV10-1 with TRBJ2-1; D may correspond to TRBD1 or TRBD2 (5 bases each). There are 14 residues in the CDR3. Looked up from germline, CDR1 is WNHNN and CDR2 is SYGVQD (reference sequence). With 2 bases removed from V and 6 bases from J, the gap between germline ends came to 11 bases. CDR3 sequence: CASSEHGAGNEQFF. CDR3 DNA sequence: TGCGCCAGCAGTGAGCACGGGGCGGGCAATGAGCAGTTCTTC.

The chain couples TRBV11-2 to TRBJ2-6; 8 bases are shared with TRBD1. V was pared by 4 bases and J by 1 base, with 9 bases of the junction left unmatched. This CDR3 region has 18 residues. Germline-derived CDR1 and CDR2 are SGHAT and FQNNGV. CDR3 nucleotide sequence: TGTGCCAGCAGCTCACAGCCGGGACAGGTGTCTGGGGCCAACGTCCTGACTTTC. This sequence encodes CASSSQPGQVSGANVLTF.

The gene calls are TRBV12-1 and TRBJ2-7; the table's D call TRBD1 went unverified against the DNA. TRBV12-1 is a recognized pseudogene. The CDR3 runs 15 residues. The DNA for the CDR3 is TGTGCCAGCAGCCTAGGGCGACAGGGAGACTACGAGCAGTACTTC. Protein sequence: CASSLGRQGDYEQYF.

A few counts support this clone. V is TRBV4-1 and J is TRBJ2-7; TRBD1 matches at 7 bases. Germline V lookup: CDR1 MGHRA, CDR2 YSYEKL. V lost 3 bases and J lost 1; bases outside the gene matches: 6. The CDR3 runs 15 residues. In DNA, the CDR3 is TGCGCCAGCAGCCACCAGGGGGACAGATCCTACGAGCAGTACTTC. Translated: CASSHQGDRSYEQYF.

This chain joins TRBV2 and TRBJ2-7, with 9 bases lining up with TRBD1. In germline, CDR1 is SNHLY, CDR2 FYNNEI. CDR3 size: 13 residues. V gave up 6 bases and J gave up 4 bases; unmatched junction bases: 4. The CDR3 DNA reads TGTGCCAGCAGGCAGACAGGGGGGTACGAGCAGTACTTC. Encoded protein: CASRQTGGYEQYF.

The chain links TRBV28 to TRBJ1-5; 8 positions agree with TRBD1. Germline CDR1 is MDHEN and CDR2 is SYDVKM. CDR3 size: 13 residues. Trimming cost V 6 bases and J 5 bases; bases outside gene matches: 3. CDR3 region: CASSLTGDQPQHF. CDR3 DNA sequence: TGTGCCAGCAGCTTGACAGGGGATCAGCCCCAGCATTTT.

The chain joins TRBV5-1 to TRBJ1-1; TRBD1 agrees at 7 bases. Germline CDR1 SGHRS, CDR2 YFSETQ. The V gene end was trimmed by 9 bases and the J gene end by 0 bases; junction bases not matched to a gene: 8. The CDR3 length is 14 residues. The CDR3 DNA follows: TGCGCCACCGAAGGGGGCCTCATGAACACTGAAGCTTTCTTT. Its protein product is CATEGGLMNTEAFF.

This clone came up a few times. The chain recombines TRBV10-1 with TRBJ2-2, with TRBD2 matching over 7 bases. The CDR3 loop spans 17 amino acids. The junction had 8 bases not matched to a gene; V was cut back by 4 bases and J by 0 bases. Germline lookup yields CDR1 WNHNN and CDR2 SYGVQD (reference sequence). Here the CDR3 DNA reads TGCGCCAGCAGTGGGGTTCCTGGACTAGCGAACACCGGGGAGCTGTTTTTT. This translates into CASSGVPGLANTGELFF.

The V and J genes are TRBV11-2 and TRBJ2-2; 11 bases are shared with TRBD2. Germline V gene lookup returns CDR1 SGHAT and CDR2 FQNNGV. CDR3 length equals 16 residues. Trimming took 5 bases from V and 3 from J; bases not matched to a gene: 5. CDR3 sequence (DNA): TGTGCCAGCAGCAAAGGACTAGCGGGCCACACCGGGGAGCTGTTTTTT. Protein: CASSKGLAGHTGELFF. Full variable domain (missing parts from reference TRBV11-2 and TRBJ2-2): EAGVAQSPRYKIIEKRQSVAFWCNPISGHATLYWYQQILGQGPKLLIQFQNNGVVDDSQLPKDRFSAERLKGVDSTLKIQPAKLEDSAVYLCASSKGLAGHTGELFFGEGSRLTVL.

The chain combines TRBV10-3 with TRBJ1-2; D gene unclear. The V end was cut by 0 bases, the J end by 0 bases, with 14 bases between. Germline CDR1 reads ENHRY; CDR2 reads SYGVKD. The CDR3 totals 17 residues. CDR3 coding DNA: TGTGCCATCAGTGAGTCGAAGTCTTATACCGCTAACTATGGCTACACCTTC. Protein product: CAISESKSYTANYGYTF.

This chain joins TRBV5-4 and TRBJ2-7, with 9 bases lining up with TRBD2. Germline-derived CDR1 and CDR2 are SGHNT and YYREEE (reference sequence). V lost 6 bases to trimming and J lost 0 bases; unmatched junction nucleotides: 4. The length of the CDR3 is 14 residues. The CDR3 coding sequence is TGTGCCAGCACCCCTAGCGGGACCTCCTACGAGCAGTACTTC. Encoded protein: CASTPSGTSYEQYF. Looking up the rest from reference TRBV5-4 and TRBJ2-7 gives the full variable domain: ETGVTQSPTHLIKTRGQQVTLRCSSQSGHNTVSWYQQALGQGPQFIFQYYREEENGRGNFPPRFSGLQFPNYSSELNVNALELDDSALYLCASTPSGTSYEQYFGPGTRLTVT.

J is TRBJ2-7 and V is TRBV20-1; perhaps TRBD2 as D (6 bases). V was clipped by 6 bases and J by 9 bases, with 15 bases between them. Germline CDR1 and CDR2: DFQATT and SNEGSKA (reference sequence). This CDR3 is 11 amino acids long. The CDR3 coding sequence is TGCAGTGCCCTGAGCGGGCCACCGCAGTACTTC. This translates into CSALSGPPQYF.

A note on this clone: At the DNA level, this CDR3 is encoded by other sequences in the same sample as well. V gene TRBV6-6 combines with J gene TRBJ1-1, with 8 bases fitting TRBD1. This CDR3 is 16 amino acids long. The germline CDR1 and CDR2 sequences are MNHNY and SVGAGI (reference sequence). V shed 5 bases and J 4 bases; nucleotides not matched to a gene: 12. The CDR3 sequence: CASSLGQGVSSTEAFF. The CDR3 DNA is TGTGCCAGCAGTCTAGGACAGGGTGTGTCGAGCACTGAAGCTTTCTTT.

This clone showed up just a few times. CDR3 amino acids: CASSYGRTTNEKLFF. As DNA, the CDR3 is TGTGCCAGCAGCTATGGGAGAACAACTAATGAAAAACTGTTTTTT. The chain combines TRBV7-8 with TRBJ1-4; D is ambiguous. Per the germline V gene, CDR1 is SGHVS and CDR2 is FQNEAQ. V lost 4 bases, J lost 0 bases, and 9 bases lay in between. This CDR3 region has 15 residues.